The sequence of this TCR beta chain was determined in a study of T cell responses to AZD1222 COVID-19 vaccine. For the study at large: Pooling of second doses given at about 4 or about 12 weeks was done. Regarding the study as a whole: Donor demographics were predominantly white British with a female majority; clonal diversity may be underestimated. Increases in Spike-specific TCR breadth and depth were seen after two AZD1222 doses.

With regard to this clone: Its matching antigen is unknown.

The length of the CDR3 is 12 residues. V was shortened by 5 bases and J by 2 bases, with 5 bases between the two germline ends. Germline CDR1 is SGHAT and CDR2 is FQNNGV. Only in-frame clones appear in the TCRdb table, and some are missing; sequencing was by immunoSEQ multiplex PCR. In the table there are around 84,000 clones, around 90% of which are singletons. The starting material was peripheral blood, obtained on day 0 of AZD1222 vaccination. This TCR was recovered from an adult in good health. The rearrangement links TRBV11-2 to TRBJ2-3; D remains unclear. CDR3 in DNA: TGTGCCAGCAGCCGTTTCACAGATACGCAGTATTTT. It is translated as CASSRFTDTQYF.